A single sample gave rise to the 2 T cell receptor beta chains below, sequenced in a study of monozygotic twins with inflammatory bowel disease. TCRdb reworked the 5' RACE reads into one entry per CDR3 protein, no DNA. With under 150,000 distinct CDR3 sequences in the sample, the ten largest clones hold 2% to 3%. Sequencing input: blood. These receptors originate from a human donor with ulcerative colitis or Crohn's disease, or a healthy co-twin of an affected twin (not recorded which).

This chain links TRBV19 with TRBJ2-5; TCRdb returns TRBD1, unconfirmable since there is no DNA. CDR3 length equals 14 residues. Germline CDR1 reads LNHDA; CDR2 reads SQIVND (reference sequence). The CDR3 sequence: CASSARGPLETQYF.

J is TRBJ2-3 and V is TRBV20-1; TCRdb lists TRBD2, though no DNA is available to test this call. The germline V gene encodes CDR1 DFQATT and CDR2 SNEGSKA (reference sequence). This CDR3 spans 16 amino acids. This CDR3 is CSARPLADPSTDTQYF.